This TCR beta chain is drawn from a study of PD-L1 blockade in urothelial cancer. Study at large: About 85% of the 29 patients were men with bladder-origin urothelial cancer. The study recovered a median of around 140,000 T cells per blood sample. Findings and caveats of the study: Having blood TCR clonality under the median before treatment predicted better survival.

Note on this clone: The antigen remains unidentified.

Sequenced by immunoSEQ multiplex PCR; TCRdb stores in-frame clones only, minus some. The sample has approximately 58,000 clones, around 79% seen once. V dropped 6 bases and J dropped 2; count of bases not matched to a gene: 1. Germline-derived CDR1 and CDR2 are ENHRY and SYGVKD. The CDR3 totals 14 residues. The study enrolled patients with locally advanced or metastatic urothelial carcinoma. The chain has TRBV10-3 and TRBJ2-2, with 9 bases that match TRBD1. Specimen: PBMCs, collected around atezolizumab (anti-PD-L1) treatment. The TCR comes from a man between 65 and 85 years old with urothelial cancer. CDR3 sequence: CAIRGQGNTGELFF. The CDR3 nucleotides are TGTGCCATCAGGGGACAGGGTAACACCGGGGAGCTGTTTTTT.